This is a list of T cell receptor beta chains from one sample in a study of cytomegalovirus exposure and HLA in healthy donors. Sequencing used immunoSEQ multiplex PCR; TCRdb keeps in-frame clones, though not all of them. The sample has 45,000 to 60,000 clones. Sequenced sample: PBMCs. All receptors come from a woman in her thirties or forties in good health and CMV-seronegative. The CDR3 runs from the conserved cysteine through the conserved F or W. Each record gives: J gene, V gene, D gene, CDR3 protein, CDR3 DNA. D genes are given only for firm matches.

>TRBJ1-6|TRBV6-1|.
CASRMDGGGSPLHF
TGTGCCAGCAGGATGGACGGTGGAGGCTCACCCCTCCACTTT
>TRBJ2-3|TRBV6-1|TRBD1
CASDRDRGPADTQYF
TGTGCCAGCGACCGGGACAGGGGCCCCGCAGATACGCAGTATTTT
>TRBJ1-2|TRBV4-2|.
CASSQDRADGYTF
TGTGCCAGCAGCCAAGATCGTGCGGATGGCTACACCTTC
>TRBJ1-4|TRBV28|.
CASTPRAGRGTNEKLFF
TGTGCCAGCACCCCCCGGGCAGGACGAGGGACTAATGAAAAACTGTTTTTT
>TRBJ2-1|TRBV5-1|.
CASSIGEAREFF
TGCGCCAGCAGCATCGGAGAGGCCCGGGAGTTCTTC
>TRBJ1-4|TRBV6-5|TRBD1
CASSWGQGEKLFF
TGTGCCAGCAGTTGGGGACAGGGGGAAAAACTGTTTTTT
>TRBJ2-7|TRBV5-1|.
CASSLVSPGSYEQYF
TGCGCCAGCAGCTTGGTTAGCCCTGGGTCCTACGAGCAGTACTTC
>TRBJ2-1|TRBV6-5|.
CASSYSRGATDNEQFF
TGTGCCAGCAGTTACTCCCGGGGGGCTACCGACAATGAGCAGTTCTTC
>TRBJ2-7|TRBV19|TRBD2
CASSRDIVGTSGSYEQYF
TGTGCCAGTAGTAGAGATATTGTCGGGACTAGCGGCTCCTACGAGCAGTACTTC
>TRBJ1-2|TRBV28|TRBD1
CASSYPTGDTNYGYTF
TGTGCCAGCAGTTATCCTACAGGGGATACTAACTATGGCTACACCTTC
>TRBJ2-7|TRBV28|.
CASWAGQSSYEQYF
TGTGCCAGCTGGGCGGGACAGTCCTCCTACGAGCAGTACTTC
>TRBJ1-2|TRBV28|.
CASRASQTYGYTF
TGTGCCAGCAGGGCATCACAGACGTATGGCTACACCTTC
>TRBJ1-1|TRBV9|.
CASSARGGRTEAFF
TGTGCCAGCAGCGCCAGAGGAGGAAGAACTGAAGCTTTCTTT
>TRBJ2-5|TRBV19|.
CASSIREERETQYF
TGTGCCAGTAGTATAAGGGAAGAGCGGGAGACCCAGTACTTC
>TRBJ1-2|TRBV10-3|.
CAISAGGMDYGYTF
TGTGCCATCAGCGCGGGGGGGATGGACTATGGCTACACCTTC
>TRBJ2-5|TRBV25-1|.
CASSAAFQGNYPRETQYF
TGTGCCAGCAGTGCCGCCTTCCAGGGGAATTATCCACGTGAGACCCAGTACTTC
>TRBJ2-1|TRBV7-2|TRBD2
CASSLVQGLAVQGQFF
TGTGCCAGCAGCTTAGTGCAGGGTCTAGCGGTCCAGGGGCAGTTCTTC
>TRBJ1-4|TRBV5-1|TRBD1
CASSLLDRDGREKLFF
TGCGCCAGCAGCCTGCTGGACAGGGACGGTCGTGAAAAACTGTTTTTT
>TRBJ1-1|TRBV5-1|TRBD1
CASSVSTGVITEAFF
TGCGCCAGCAGCGTCTCGACAGGGGTGATCACTGAAGCTTTCTTT
>TRBJ2-4|TRBV6-1|.
CASSESREDIQYF
TGTGCCAGCAGTGAATCCCGAGAGGACATTCAGTACTTC
>TRBJ1-2|TRBV7-9|TRBD1
CASRSTGTGGGYTF
TGTGCCAGCCGGTCTACCGGGACAGGGGGTGGCTACACCTTC
>TRBJ2-7|TRBV7-2|TRBD2
CASSLVASGGPAYEQYF
TGTGCCAGCAGCTTAGTCGCTAGCGGGGGGCCCGCCTACGAGCAGTACTTC
>TRBJ2-3|TRBV4-2|.
CASSQEGGSSGTTDTQYF
TGTGCCAGCAGCCAAGAAGGAGGGAGTAGCGGAACCACAGATACGCAGTATTTT
>TRBJ2-7|TRBV28|TRBD2
CASRGAGGENYEQYF
TGTGCCAGCAGGGGAGCGGGAGGGGAGAACTACGAGCAGTACTTC
>TRBJ1-6|TRBV6-5|.
CASSYREDNSPLHF
TGTGCCAGCAGTTACAGGGAGGATAATTCACCCCTCCACTTT
>TRBJ1-1|TRBV5-1|.
CASSTDVTGTEAFF
TGCGCCAGCAGCACGGACGTTACGGGGACTGAAGCTTTCTTT
>TRBJ1-6|TRBV30|TRBD1
CAWVQGDGSPLHF
TGTGCCTGGGTTCAGGGGGACGGGTCACCCCTCCACTTT
>TRBJ2-1|TRBV5-6|TRBD2
CASSFPSGDNEQFF
TGTGCCAGCAGCTTCCCTAGCGGGGACAATGAGCAGTTCTTC
>TRBJ2-3|TRBV9|TRBD2
CASSVGLAGRLDTQYF
TGTGCCAGCAGCGTGGGACTAGCGGGGCGCTTGGATACGCAGTATTTT
>TRBJ1-1|TRBV6-1|.
CASSDLTGGKGNTEAFF
TGTGCCAGCAGTGACCTGACAGGCGGAAAGGGGAACACTGAAGCTTTCTTT
>TRBJ2-5|TRBV5-1|TRBD2
CASSLLGLAGGKETQYF
TGCGCCAGCAGCCTCCTAGGACTAGCGGGGGGGAAAGAGACCCAGTACTTC
>TRBJ2-3|TRBV19|.
CASKYPGHPTDTQYF
TGTGCCAGTAAATACCCGGGACACCCCACAGATACGCAGTATTTT
>TRBJ1-1|TRBV6-1|.
CASSEFGGMNTEAFF
TGTGCCAGCAGTGAATTTGGGGGGATGAACACTGAAGCTTTCTTT
>TRBJ1-5|TRBV6-5|.
CASRTTVNQPQHF
TGTGCCAGCAGGACTACAGTCAATCAGCCCCAGCATTTT
>TRBJ2-5|TRBV19|TRBD1
CASKPGTGGETQYF
TGTGCCAGTAAGCCAGGGACAGGCGGAGAGACCCAGTACTTC
>TRBJ2-7|TRBV2|.
CASRLSVHAYEQYF
TGTGCCAGCAGGTTAAGCGTCCACGCCTACGAGCAGTACTTC